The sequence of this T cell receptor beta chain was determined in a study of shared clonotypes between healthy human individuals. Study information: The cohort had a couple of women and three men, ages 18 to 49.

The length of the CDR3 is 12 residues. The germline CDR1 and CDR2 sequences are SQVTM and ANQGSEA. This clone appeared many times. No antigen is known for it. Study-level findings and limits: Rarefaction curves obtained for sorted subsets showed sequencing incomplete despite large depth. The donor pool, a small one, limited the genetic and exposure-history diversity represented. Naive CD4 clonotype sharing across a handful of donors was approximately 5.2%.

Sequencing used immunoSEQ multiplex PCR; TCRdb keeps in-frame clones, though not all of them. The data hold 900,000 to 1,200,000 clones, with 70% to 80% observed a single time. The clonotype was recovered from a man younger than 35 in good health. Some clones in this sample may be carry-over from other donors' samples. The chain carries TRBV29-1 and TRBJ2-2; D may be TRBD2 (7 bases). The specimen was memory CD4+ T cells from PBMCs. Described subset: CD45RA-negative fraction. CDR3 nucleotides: TGCGGGGGGGCAGAGAACACCGGGGAGCTGTTTTTT. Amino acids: CGGAENTGELFF.